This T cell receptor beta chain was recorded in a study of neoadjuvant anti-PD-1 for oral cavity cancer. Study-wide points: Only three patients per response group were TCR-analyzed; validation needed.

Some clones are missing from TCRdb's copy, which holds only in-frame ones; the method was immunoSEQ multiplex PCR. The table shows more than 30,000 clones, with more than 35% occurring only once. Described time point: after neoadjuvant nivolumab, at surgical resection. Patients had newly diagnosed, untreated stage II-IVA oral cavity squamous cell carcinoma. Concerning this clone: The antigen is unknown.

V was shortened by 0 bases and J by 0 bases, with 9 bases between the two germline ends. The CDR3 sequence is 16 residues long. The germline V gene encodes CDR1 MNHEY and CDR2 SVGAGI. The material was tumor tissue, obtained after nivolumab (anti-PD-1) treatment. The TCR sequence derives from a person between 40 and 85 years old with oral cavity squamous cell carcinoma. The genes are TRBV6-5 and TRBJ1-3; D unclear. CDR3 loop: CASSYSGLSSGNTIYF. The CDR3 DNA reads TGTGCCAGCAGTTACTCGGGATTGAGCTCTGGAAACACCATATATTTT.